This T cell receptor beta chain originates from a study of cytomegalovirus exposure and HLA in healthy donors. Overall study context: An earlier analysis found some 120 million unique TCR beta sequences from 200 million or so T cells.

General study findings and limits: Accurate HLA-A and HLA-B prediction from TCR beta sequences was reported for most subjects. Reports showed the classifier diagnosing cytomegalovirus status with high specificity and sensitivity.

The PCR made use of 60 Vbeta and 13 Jbeta primers. Profiling relied on immunoSEQ multiplex PCR, and the TCRdb table lists in-frame clones only, not all of them. Here the sample spans about 180,000 clones, 85% being singletons. Comment on this clone: Antigen unknown.

Germline V CDR1 and CDR2: SEHNR, FQNEAQ (reference sequence). The CDR3 is made up of 18 amino acids. Trimming shortened V by 4 bases and J by 2 bases, and 21 bases separated the two germline ends. This receptor was obtained from a boy younger than 10 in good health and CMV-seronegative. The sample taken for sequencing was PBMCs. The rearrangement links TRBV7-9 to TRBJ2-4; tentative D call: TRBD2 (7 bases). The CDR3 region is CASSSPLAEGGTKNIQYF. The CDR3 DNA follows: TGTGCCAGCAGCTCCCCTTTAGCGGAGGGGGGGACCAAAAACATTCAGTACTTC.